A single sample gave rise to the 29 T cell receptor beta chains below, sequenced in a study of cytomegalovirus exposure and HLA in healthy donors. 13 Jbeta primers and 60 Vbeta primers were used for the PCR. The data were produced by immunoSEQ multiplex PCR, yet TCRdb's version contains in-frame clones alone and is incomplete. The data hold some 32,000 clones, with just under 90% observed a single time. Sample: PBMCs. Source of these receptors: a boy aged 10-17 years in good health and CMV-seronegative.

DNA of the CDR3: TGTGCCAGCAGTTTATCGACAGGGCATGGCAATGAGCAGTTCTTC. Its translation: CASSLSTGHGNEQFF. The rearrangement uses TRBV27 and TRBJ2-1; 7 bases fit TRBD1. After removal of 0 bases from V and 6 bases from J, the junction contained 5 bases not matched to a gene. This CDR3 region has 15 residues. Germline loops: CDR1 MNHEY, CDR2 SMNVEV (reference sequence).

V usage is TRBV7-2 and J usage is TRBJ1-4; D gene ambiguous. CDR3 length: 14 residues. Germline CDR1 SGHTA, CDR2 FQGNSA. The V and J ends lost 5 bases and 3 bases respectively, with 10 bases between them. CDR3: CASSEGGSNEKLFF. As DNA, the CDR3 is TGTGCCAGCAGCGAAGGCGGGTCTAATGAAAAACTGTTTTTT.

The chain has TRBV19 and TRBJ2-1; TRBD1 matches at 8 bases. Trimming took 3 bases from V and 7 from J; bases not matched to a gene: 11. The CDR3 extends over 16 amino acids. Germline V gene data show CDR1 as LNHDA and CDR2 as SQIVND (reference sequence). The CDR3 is CASSIKPWTGQNEQFF. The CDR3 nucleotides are TGTGCCAGTAGTATCAAGCCCTGGACAGGGCAGAATGAGCAGTTCTTC.

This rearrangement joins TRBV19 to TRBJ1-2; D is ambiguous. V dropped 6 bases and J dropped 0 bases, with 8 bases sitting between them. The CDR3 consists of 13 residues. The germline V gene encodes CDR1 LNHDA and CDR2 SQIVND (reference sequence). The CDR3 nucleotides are TGTGCCAGTAGGGCAGAAACTAACTATGGCTACACCTTC. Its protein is CASRAETNYGYTF. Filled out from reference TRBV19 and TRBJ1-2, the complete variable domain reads DGGITQSPKYLFRKEGQNVTLSCEQNLNHDAMYWYRQDPGQGLRLIYYSQIVNDFQKGDIAEGYSVSREKKESFPLTVTSAQKNPTAFYLCASRAETNYGYTFGSGTRLTVV.

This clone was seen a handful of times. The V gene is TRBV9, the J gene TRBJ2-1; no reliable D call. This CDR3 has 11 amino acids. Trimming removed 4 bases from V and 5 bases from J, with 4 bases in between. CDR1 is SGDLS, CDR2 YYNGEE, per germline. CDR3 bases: TGTGCCAGCAGCCCAGACAATGAGCAGTTCTTC. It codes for CASSPDNEQFF.

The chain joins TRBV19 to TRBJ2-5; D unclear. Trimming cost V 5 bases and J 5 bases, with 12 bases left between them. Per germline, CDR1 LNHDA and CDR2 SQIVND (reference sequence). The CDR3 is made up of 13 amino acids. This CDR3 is CASSPASLETQYF. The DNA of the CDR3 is TGTGCCAGTAGTCCAGCGAGTTTGGAGACCCAGTACTTC.

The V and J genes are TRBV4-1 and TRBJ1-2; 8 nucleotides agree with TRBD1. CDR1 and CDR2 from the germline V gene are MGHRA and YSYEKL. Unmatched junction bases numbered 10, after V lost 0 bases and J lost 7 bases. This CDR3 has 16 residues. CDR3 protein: CASSQETGANVFGYTF. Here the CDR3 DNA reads TGCGCCAGCAGCCAAGAGACAGGGGCAAATGTATTTGGCTACACCTTC.

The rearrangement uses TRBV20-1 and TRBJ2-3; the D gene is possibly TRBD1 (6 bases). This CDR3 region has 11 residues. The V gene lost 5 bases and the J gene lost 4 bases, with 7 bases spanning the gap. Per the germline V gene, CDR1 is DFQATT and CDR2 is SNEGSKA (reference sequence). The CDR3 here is CSARQADTQYF. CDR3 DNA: TGCAGTGCTCGACAGGCAGATACGCAGTATTTT.

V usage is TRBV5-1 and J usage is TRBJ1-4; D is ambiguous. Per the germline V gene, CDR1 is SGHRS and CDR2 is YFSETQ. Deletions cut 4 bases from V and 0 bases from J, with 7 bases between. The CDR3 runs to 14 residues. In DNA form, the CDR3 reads TGCGCCAGCAGCCCGAGGGCAACTAATGAAAAACTGTTTTTT. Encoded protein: CASSPRATNEKLFF.

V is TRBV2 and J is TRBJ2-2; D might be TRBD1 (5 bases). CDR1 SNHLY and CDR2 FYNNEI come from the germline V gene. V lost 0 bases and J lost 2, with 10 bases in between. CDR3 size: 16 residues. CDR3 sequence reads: CASSEAGRINTGELFF. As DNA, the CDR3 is TGTGCCAGCAGTGAAGCGGGGCGGATCAACACCGGGGAGCTGTTTTTT.

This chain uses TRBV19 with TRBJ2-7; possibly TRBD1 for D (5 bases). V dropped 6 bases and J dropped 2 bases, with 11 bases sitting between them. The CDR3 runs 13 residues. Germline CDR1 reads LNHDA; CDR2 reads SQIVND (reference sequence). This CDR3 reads CASSLDSTYEQYF. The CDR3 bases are TGTGCCAGTAGCCTCGACAGCACCTACGAGCAGTACTTC. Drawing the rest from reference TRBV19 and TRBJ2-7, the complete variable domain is DGGITQSPKYLFRKEGQNVTLSCEQNLNHDAMYWYRQDPGQGLRLIYYSQIVNDFQKGDIAEGYSVSREKKESFPLTVTSAQKNPTAFYLCASSLDSTYEQYFGPGTRLTVT.

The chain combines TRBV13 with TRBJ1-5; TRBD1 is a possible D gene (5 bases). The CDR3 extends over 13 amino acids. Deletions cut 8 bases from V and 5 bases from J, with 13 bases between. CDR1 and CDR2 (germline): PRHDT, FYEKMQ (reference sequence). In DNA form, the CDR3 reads TGTGCCAGCGGATATTCAGGGCATCAGCCCCAGCATTTT. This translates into CASGYSGHQPQHF.

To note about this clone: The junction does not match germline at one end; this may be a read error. CDR3 sequence reads: CSSSLESAEAFF. DNA for the CDR3: TGTTCCAGCAGCTTAGAGTCCGCGGAAGCTTTCTTT. The genes are TRBV7-9 and TRBJ1-1; D remains unclear. The CDR3 contains 12 residues. Germline assignment: CDR1 SEHNR and CDR2 FQNEAQ (reference sequence).

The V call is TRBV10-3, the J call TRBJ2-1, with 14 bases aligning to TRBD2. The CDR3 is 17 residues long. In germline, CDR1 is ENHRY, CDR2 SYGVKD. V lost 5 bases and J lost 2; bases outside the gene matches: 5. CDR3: CAISPGTSGGPYNEQFF. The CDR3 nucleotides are TGTGCCATCAGTCCCGGGACTAGCGGGGGTCCCTACAATGAGCAGTTCTTC.

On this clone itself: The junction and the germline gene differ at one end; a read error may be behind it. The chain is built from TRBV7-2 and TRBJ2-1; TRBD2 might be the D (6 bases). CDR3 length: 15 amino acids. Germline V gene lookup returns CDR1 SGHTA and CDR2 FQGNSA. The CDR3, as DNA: TGTGTCAGCAGCGTCCGGGGGAGCTCCTACAATGAGCAGTTCTTC. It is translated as CVSSVRGSSYNEQFF.

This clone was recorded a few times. The CDR3 nucleotides read TGTGCCAGCAGTGGACTAGCGGGGGGGCCAGATACGCAGTATTTT. Amino acids: CASSGLAGGPDTQYF. The chain carries TRBV6-1 and TRBJ2-3, with 14 nucleotides matching TRBD2. V lost 4 bases, J lost 4 bases, and 1 base stayed unmatched. Germline V gives CDR1 MNHNS, CDR2 SASEGT. The CDR3 contains 15 residues.

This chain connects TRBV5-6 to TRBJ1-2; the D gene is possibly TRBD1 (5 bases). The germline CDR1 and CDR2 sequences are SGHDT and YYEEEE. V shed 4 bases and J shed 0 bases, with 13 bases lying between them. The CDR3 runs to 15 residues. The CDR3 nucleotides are TGTGCCAGCAGCGGAAGGACATACACTAACTATGGCTACACCTTC. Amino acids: CASSGRTYTNYGYTF.

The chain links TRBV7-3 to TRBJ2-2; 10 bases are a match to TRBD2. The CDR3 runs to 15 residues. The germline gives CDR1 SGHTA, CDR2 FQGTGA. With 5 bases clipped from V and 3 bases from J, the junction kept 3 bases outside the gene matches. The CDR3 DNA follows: TGTGCCAGCAGCGTCGGACTAGCGGACACCGGGGAGCTGTTTTTT. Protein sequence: CASSVGLADTGELFF.

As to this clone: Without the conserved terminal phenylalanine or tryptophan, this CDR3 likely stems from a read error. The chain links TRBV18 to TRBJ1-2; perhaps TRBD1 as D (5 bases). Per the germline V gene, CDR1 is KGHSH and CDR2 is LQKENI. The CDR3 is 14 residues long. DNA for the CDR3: TGTGCCAGCTCGCCACAACAGGAGAACTATGGCTACACCTCC. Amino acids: CASSPQQENYGYTS.

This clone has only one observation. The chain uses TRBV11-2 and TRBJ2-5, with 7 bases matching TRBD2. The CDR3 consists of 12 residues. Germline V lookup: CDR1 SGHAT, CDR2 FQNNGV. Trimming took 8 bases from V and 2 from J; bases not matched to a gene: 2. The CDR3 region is CASRGEQETQYF. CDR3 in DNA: TGTGCCAGCCGGGGGGAACAAGAGACCCAGTACTTC.

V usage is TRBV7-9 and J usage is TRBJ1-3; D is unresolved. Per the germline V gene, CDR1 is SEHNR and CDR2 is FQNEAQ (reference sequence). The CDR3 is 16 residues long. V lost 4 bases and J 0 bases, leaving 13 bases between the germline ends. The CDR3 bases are TGTGCCAGCAGCTCGGGAGGGAATCGCTCTGGAAACACCATATATTTT. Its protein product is CASSSGGNRSGNTIYF.

CDR3 DNA sequence: TGTGCCAGCAGCTTCCGGACAGGGCAGGGTCAGCCCCAGCATTTT. Protein product: CASSFRTGQGQPQHF. The chain combines TRBV5-6 with TRBJ1-5, with 8 nucleotides matching TRBD1. CDR1 is SGHDT and CDR2 is YYEEEE in the germline V gene. V lost 2 bases to trimming and J lost 6 bases; unmatched junction nucleotides: 7. The CDR3 is made up of 15 amino acids.

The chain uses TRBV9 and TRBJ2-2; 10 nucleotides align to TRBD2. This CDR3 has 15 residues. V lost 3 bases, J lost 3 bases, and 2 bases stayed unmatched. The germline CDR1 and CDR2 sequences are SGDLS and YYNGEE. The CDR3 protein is CASSALAGDTGELFF. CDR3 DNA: TGTGCCAGCAGCGCGCTAGCGGGGGACACCGGGGAGCTGTTTTTT.

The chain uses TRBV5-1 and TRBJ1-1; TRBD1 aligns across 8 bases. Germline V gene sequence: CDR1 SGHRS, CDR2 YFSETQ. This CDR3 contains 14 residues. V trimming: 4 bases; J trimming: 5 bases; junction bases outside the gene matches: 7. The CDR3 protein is CASSKRTGWTEAFF. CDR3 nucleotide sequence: TGCGCCAGCAGCAAAAGGACAGGGTGGACTGAAGCTTTCTTT.

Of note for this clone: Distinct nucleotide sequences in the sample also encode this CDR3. The CDR3 region is CASSLSRDTGELFF. DNA for the CDR3: TGTGCCAGCAGCTTGAGCCGGGACACCGGGGAGCTGTTTTTT. The gene calls are TRBV7-2 and TRBJ2-2, with D unresolved. CDR1 and CDR2 from the germline V gene are SGHTA and FQGNSA. The V end lost 3 bases, the J end lost 3 bases, and 8 bases lay between the germline ends. This CDR3 spans 14 amino acids.

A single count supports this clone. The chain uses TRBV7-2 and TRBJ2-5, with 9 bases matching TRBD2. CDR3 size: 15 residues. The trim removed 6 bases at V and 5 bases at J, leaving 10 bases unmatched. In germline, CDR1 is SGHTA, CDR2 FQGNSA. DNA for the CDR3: TGTGCCAGCAGTCTTGTAGGGACTAGCCGGGAGACCCAGTACTTC. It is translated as CASSLVGTSRETQYF.

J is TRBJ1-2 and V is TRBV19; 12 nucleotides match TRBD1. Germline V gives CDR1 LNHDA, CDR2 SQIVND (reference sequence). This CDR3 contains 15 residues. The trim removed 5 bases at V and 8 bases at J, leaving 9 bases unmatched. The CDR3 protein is CASSAPGQGASGYTF. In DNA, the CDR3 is TGTGCCAGTAGTGCTCCGGGACAGGGGGCGTCCGGCTACACCTTC.

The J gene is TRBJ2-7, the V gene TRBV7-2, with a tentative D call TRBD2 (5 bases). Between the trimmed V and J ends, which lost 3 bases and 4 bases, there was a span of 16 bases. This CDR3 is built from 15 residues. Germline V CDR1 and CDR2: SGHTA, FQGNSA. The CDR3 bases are TGTGCCAGCAGCTTCTCTTCCCTAGCTGCATACGAGCAGTACTTC. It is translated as CASSFSSLAAYEQYF.

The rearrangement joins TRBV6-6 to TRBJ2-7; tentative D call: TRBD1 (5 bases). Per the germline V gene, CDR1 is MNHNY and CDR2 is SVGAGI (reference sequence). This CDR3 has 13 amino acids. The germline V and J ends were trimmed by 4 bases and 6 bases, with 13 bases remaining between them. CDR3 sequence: CASSLSGFGEQYF. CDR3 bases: TGTGCCAGCAGTTTATCAGGGTTTGGCGAGCAGTACTTC.